These 27 T cell receptor beta chains were all obtained from the same sample, sequenced in a study of T cells after yellow fever vaccination. TCRdb ran MiXCR on the 5' RACE reads and lists one entry per CDR3 protein. The sample records some 160,000 distinct CDR3 sequences, roughly a tenth being singletons. This material consisted of CD8+ T cells sorted from PBMCs, taken 45 days after the yellow fever booster vaccination. The receptors shown here come from a man younger than 35 who received the YFV17D yellow fever vaccine.

The chain carries TRBV6-5 and TRBJ2-3, with a weak D call TRBD2 (6 bases). This CDR3 spans 15 amino acids. Germline V gene lookup returns CDR1 MNHEY and CDR2 SVGAGI. The ends were cut back, 0 bases at V and 2 bases at J, with 9 bases in the middle. Here the CDR3 DNA reads TGTGCCAGCAGTTACTCGGGGGGTAACACAGATACGCAGTATTTT. This codes for CASSYSGGNTDTQYF.

This clonotype came up once. V usage is TRBV9 and J usage is TRBJ1-1; TRBD1 might be the D (5 bases). V was cut by 0 bases and J by 3 bases, with 18 bases left in between. The CDR3 loop spans 17 amino acids. Germline values: CDR1 SGDLS, CDR2 YYNGEE. CDR3 protein: CASSVASGGSPHTEAFF. The DNA for the CDR3 is TGTGCCAGCAGCGTAGCGAGTGGGGGTTCTCCCCACACTGAAGCTTTCTTT.

This chain connects TRBV15 to TRBJ2-5; weak D call: TRBD2 (7 bases). Germline-derived CDR1 and CDR2 are LNHNV and YYDKDF (reference sequence). This CDR3 region has 16 residues. V was clipped by 4 bases and J by 1 base, with 16 bases between them. The CDR3, as DNA: TGTGCCACCAGCACCAGGGGCGGGGGAGTCCAAGAGACCCAGTACTTC. As protein: CATSTRGGGVQETQYF.

This chain links TRBV7-2 with TRBJ2-7, with 7 bases that match TRBD1. After removal of 2 bases from V and 0 bases from J, the junction contained 13 bases not matched to a gene. The CDR3 runs 18 residues. The germline gives CDR1 SGHTA, CDR2 FQGNSA. The CDR3, as DNA: TGTGCCAGCAGCTTAATTGGCTTCGGGACAGCGAACTCCTACGAGCAGTACGTC. Its protein is CASSLIGFGTANSYEQYV.

The V gene is TRBV6-2 or TRBV6-3, the J gene TRBJ2-7, with 12 bases identical to TRBD2. Germline V gives CDR1 MNHEY, CDR2 SVGEGT. CDR3 length equals 15 residues. Unmatched junction bases numbered 1, after V lost 0 bases and J lost 4 bases. For the CDR3, the DNA is TGTGCCAGCAGTTACTCGACTAGCGGGAGTTACGAGCAGTACGTC. It yields the protein CASSYSTSGSYEQYV.

This clonotype was counted at least ten times. The rearrangement uses TRBV7-6 and TRBJ1-5; the D is unclear. V shed 2 bases and J shed 3 bases, with 5 bases lying between them. Germline CDR1 reads SGHVS; CDR2 reads FNYEAQ. This CDR3 region has 13 residues. DNA for the CDR3: TGTGCCAGCAGCTTACGGCTCAATCAGCCCCAGCATTTT. As protein: CASSLRLNQPQHF.

This chain joins TRBV27 and TRBJ2-5; no clear D. The CDR3 has 14 amino acids. V was clipped by 6 bases and J by 5 bases, with 16 bases between them. The germline gives CDR1 MNHEY, CDR2 SMNVEV (reference sequence). The DNA for the CDR3 is TGTGCCAGCAGACCCGGCGGCCACGGGGAGACCCAGTACTTC. This translates into CASRPGGHGETQYF.

The chain couples TRBV7-2 to TRBJ2-3, with 8 bases lining up with TRBD1. The CDR3 runs to 14 residues. Germline loops: CDR1 SGHTA, CDR2 FQGNSA. V trimming: 11 bases; J trimming: 2 bases; junction bases outside the gene matches: 9. CDR3: CAVPGTGYTDTQYF. Here the CDR3 DNA reads TGTGCCGTCCCAGGGACAGGCTACACAGATACGCAGTATTTT.

V gene TRBV2 combines with J gene TRBJ2-3; 9 bases align to TRBD2. This CDR3 spans 15 amino acids. The V gene end was trimmed by 7 bases and the J gene end by 0 bases; junction bases not matched to a gene: 5. Germline CDR1 reads SNHLY; CDR2 reads FYNNEI. The CDR3 sequence: CASTIAGDSTDTQYF. The CDR3 DNA is TGTGCCAGCACAATAGCGGGGGATAGCACAGATACGCAGTATTTT.

The CDR3 loop reads CSVPGDSPYNEQFF. The CDR3 DNA follows: TGCAGCGTACCCGGTGACAGCCCCTACAATGAGCAGTTCTTC. The chain joins TRBV29-1 to TRBJ2-1, with D perhaps matching TRBD1 (5 bases). The CDR3 totals 14 residues. V was trimmed by 6 bases and J by 2 bases, leaving 14 bases between them. The V gene's germline CDR1 is SQVTM and CDR2 ANQGSEA.

The chain has TRBV11-2 and TRBJ2-3, with 15 bases lining up with TRBD2. The CDR3 extends over 15 amino acids. Germline V CDR1 and CDR2: SGHAT, FQNNGV. The V gene end was trimmed by 5 bases and the J gene end by 6 bases; junction bases not matched to a gene: 3. The CDR3 here is CASSDGTSGGDTQYF. CDR3 nucleotide sequence: TGTGCCAGCAGCGACGGGACTAGCGGGGGGGATACGCAGTATTTT.

This clonotype was seen a handful of times. V and J are TRBV5-5 and TRBJ2-1, with D perhaps assigned TRBD1 or TRBD2 (6 bases each). Trimming took 3 bases from V and 6 from J, leaving 13 bases between them. The germline V gene encodes CDR1 SGHKS and CDR2 YYEKEE (reference sequence). The CDR3 spans 14 residues. This chain's CDR3 is CASSWPGGGNEQFF. The CDR3 nucleotides are TGTGCCAGCAGCTGGCCCGGAGGGGGCAATGAGCAGTTCTTC. The full variable domain, its missing parts supplied by reference TRBV5-5 and TRBJ2-1, is DAGVTQSPTHLIKTRGQQVTLRCSPISGHKSVSWYQQVLGQGPQFIFQYYEKEERGRGNFPDRFSARQFPNYSSELNVNALLLGDSALYLCASSWPGGGNEQFFGPGTRLTVL.

This chain connects TRBV27 to TRBJ1-5; TRBD1 matches 10 bases. After removal of 4 bases from V and 5 bases from J, the junction contained 5 bases not matched to a gene. Germline V gives CDR1 MNHEY, CDR2 SMNVEV (reference sequence). The length of the CDR3 is 15 residues. The CDR3: CASSYLGTGDQPQHF. CDR3 DNA: TGTGCCAGCAGTTACCTTGGGACAGGGGATCAGCCCCAGCATTTT.

The sample holds many counts of this clonotype. The chain is built from TRBV23-1 and TRBJ2-1, with no clear D. TRBV23-1 qualifies as an ORF whose function is uncertain. Trimming took 7 bases from V and 0 from J, leaving 13 bases between them. The CDR3 has 15 amino acids. The CDR3 nucleotides read TGCGCCAGCACCCAGATTGAAAACTCCTACAATGAGCAGTTCTTC. Translated: CASTQIENSYNEQFF.

V usage is TRBV9 and J usage is TRBJ2-3, with D hard to call. The CDR3 has 14 residues. From germline, CDR1 is SGDLS and CDR2 YYNGEE. Trimming removed 3 bases at V and 3 bases at J, with 11 bases between. Written as DNA, the CDR3 is TGTGCCAGCAGCGCGCCGATCGAAACAGATACGCAGTATTTT. It yields the protein CASSAPIETDTQYF.

The rearrangement links TRBV3-1 to TRBJ1-3, with TRBD1 as a possible D gene (6 bases). Trimming took 0 bases from V and 0 from J, leaving 12 bases between them. Germline values: CDR1 LGHDT, CDR2 YNNKEL (reference sequence). This CDR3 has 17 residues. The CDR3 spells CASSQDFAGASGNTIYF. Written as DNA, the CDR3 is TGTGCCAGCAGCCAAGACTTTGCGGGGGCCTCTGGAAACACCATATATTTT.

In its sample, this clonotype was seen a few times. The CDR3 is CASSQEIAGGTRETDTQYF. The CDR3 DNA sequence: TGTGCCAGCAGCCAAGAAATAGCGGGGGGAACGAGAGAGACAGATACGCAGTATTTT. The J gene is TRBJ2-3, the V gene TRBV14; 10 bases are a match to TRBD2. The CDR3 length is 19 residues. CDR1 and CDR2 (germline): SGHDN, FVKESK. The junction had 12 bases not matched to a gene; V was cut back by 0 bases and J by 3 bases.

This chain joins TRBV27 and TRBJ1-2, with TRBD1 matching over 7 bases. The CDR3 consists of 16 residues. Per germline, CDR1 MNHEY and CDR2 SMNVEV (reference sequence). Losses at the gene ends were 1 base for V and 4 bases for J; bases not matched to a gene: 9. This chain's CDR3 is CASSLWAGGLTYGYTF. The CDR3 bases are TGTGCCAGCAGTTTATGGGCAGGGGGGTTGACCTATGGCTACACCTTC.

This clonotype was counted a few times. The chain employs TRBV6-2 or TRBV6-3 and TRBJ2-1, with D uncertain. The germline V gene encodes CDR1 MNHEY and CDR2 SVGEGT. V was pared by 0 bases and J by 7 bases, with 19 bases between. CDR3 size: 17 residues. The CDR3 loop is CASSYSGTGSVGNEQFF. CDR3 nucleotides: TGTGCCAGCAGTTACTCCGGTACCGGATCAGTGGGGAATGAGCAGTTCTTC.

This clonotype was picked up many times. The chain couples TRBV7-9 to TRBJ2-1; possible D gene TRBD1, 5 bases. CDR1 is SEHNR and CDR2 is FQNEAQ in the germline V gene (reference sequence). The CDR3 sequence is 12 residues long. V was cut by 3 bases and J by 5 bases, with 5 bases left in between. This CDR3 is CASSFRDNEQFF. Written as DNA, the CDR3 is TGTGCCAGCAGCTTCAGGGACAATGAGCAGTTCTTC.

This clonotype was observed a few times. The rearrangement uses TRBV15 and TRBJ1-1; D unclear. The V end was cut by 0 bases, the J end by 5 bases, with 13 bases between. From germline, CDR1 is LNHNV and CDR2 YYDKDF (reference sequence). This CDR3 contains 15 residues. CDR3 sequence: CATSRDLDDPTEAFF. The DNA for the CDR3 is TGTGCCACCAGCAGAGATCTGGACGACCCTACTGAAGCTTTCTTT. The full variable domain, rest sourced from reference TRBV15 and TRBJ1-1, is DAMVIQNPRYQVTQFGKPVTLSCSQTLNHNVMYWYQQKSSQAPKLLFHYYDKDFNNEADTPDNFQSRRPNTSFCFLDIRSPGLGDTAMYLCATSRDLDDPTEAFFGQGTRLTVV.

A few counts support this clonotype. V usage is TRBV5-1 and J usage is TRBJ2-5; D is possibly TRBD2 (5 bases). The germline gives CDR1 SGHRS, CDR2 YFSETQ. The CDR3 has 16 amino acids. Trimming removed 1 base from V and 5 bases from J, with 18 bases in between. In DNA, the CDR3 is TGCGCCAGCAGCTTGTACTCGGAGGCGACCGGGGAGACCCAGTACTTC. Its translation: CASSLYSEATGETQYF.

This clonotype was seen many times. The chain employs TRBV11-2 and TRBJ2-3, with D uncertain. The germline V gene has CDR1 SGHAT and CDR2 FQNNGV. This CDR3 region has 11 residues. Trimming shortened V by 2 bases and J by 6 bases, and 3 bases separated the two germline ends. DNA for the CDR3: TGTGCCAGCAGCTTAATGGATACGCAGTATTTT. It encodes CASSLMDTQYF.

This clonotype was counted many times. The J gene is TRBJ2-3, the V gene TRBV6-2 or TRBV6-3; 10 nucleotides agree with TRBD1. CDR1 MNHEY and CDR2 SVGEGT come from the germline V gene. The CDR3 is made up of 15 amino acids. The V and J ends lost 6 bases and 4 bases, in that order; junction bases with no gene match: 7. The CDR3 nucleotides are TGTGCCAGCAGACAGACAGGGGGCTACGCAGATACGCAGTATTTT. It encodes CASRQTGGYADTQYF.

The CDR3 reads CASSLEERSRETQYF. In DNA, the CDR3 is TGTGCCAGCAGCTTAGAAGAGCGGTCTCGGGAGACCCAGTACTTC. The rearrangement joins TRBV7-9 to TRBJ2-5; D may be TRBD2 (5 bases). The CDR3 covers 15 residues. Trimming removed 1 base at V and 5 bases at J, with 14 bases between. The germline CDR1 and CDR2 sequences are SEHNR and FQNEAQ (reference sequence).

This clonotype was observed a few times. V and J are TRBV3-1 and TRBJ2-1, with 8 bases matching TRBD1. Germline V CDR1 and CDR2: LGHDT, YNNKEL (reference sequence). With 3 bases clipped from V and 1 base from J, the junction kept 8 bases outside the gene matches. The CDR3 has 17 amino acids. CDR3 sequence (DNA): TGTGCCAGCAGCCAGGGGTTCCGGGACAGGTCCTACAATGAGCAGTTCTTC. Residues: CASSQGFRDRSYNEQFF.

This clonotype appeared a few times. The chain couples TRBV27 to TRBJ2-7; 7 bases match TRBD1. CDR3 length: 13 residues. V shed 6 bases and J 1 base; nucleotides not matched to a gene: 3. From germline, CDR1 is MNHEY and CDR2 SMNVEV (reference sequence). CDR3 loop: CASSHRGSYEQYV. In DNA, the CDR3 is TGTGCCAGCAGCCACAGGGGTTCCTACGAGCAGTACGTC.